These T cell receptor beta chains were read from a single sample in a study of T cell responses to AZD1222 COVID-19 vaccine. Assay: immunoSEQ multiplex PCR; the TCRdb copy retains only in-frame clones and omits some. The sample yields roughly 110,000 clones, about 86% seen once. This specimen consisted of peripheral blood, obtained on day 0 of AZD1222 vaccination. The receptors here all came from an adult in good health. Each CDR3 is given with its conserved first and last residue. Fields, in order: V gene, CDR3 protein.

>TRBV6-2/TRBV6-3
CASSYVLADNEQFF
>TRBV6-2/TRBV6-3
CASSYSAETQYF
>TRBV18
CASSPSATNEKLFF
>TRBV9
CASSPSRPPYEQYF
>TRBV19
CASSVTSGRSNEQFF
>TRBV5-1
CASSWAGRATGYEQYF
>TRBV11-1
CASSLGSSNQPQHF
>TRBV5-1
CASGTGYEQYF
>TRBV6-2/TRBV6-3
CASSYGRGFGNQPQHF
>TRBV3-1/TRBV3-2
CASSQVGGNTEAFF
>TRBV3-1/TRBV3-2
CASSQGQGFNQPQHF
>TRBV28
CASRRWGQENSPLHF
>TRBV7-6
CASSFLGQNTEAFF
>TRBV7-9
CASTEGGLPNSPLHF
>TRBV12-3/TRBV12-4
CASSLGQGYEQYF
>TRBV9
CASSATGNTISYNEQFF
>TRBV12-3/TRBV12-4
CASTFTGDQPQHF
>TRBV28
CASTLGQPGSKAFF
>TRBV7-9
CASSLMGSPLHF
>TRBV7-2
CASSLATASSYNEQFF
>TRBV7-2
CASSKGIRDNEQFF
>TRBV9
CASSPRDRLASPLHF
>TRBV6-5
CASSYGGGWNTEAFF
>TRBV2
CASSDFLAGYGYTF
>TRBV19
CASSGNYGYTF
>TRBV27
CASSLLTPGGNTEAFF
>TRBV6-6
CASSQIETGGSTYGYTF
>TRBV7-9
CASSPQQGAGAFF
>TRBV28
CASSLEGTGRPYEQYF
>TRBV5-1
CASSSSGLLSYEQYF
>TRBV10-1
CASMNWTSPLHF
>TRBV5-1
CASSGGRGTDTQYF
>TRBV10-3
CAISGQVVAKNIQYF
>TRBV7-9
CASSLLGTFTDTQYF
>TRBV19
CASSDPGQGVNEQFF
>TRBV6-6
CASWDGVFHGYTF
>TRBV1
CTSSRRESSYNEQFF
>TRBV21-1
CASSKARERGNTIYF
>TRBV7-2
CASSSVQGRYQETQYF
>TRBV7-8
CASSLVQMNTEAFF
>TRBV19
CASAVAVASYNEQFF
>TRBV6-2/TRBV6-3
CASSYRGLSNQPQHF
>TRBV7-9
CASSLRGTINYGYTF
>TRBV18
CASSQDGSNTEAFF
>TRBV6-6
CASRMPGQGNEKLFF
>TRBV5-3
CARSLNDTFQETQYF
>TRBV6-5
CASGHRGVNGNTIYF
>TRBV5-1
CASSLGLAAVTPYEQYF
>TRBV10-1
CASTPHQGVDYGYTF
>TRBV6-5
CASTNSGNTIYF
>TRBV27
CASRRDGNYEQYF
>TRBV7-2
CASSFDRGSTEAFF
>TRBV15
CATSTPGTDTQYF
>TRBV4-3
CASSQRGQSSTDTQYF
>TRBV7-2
CASSLVQNQETQYF